Shown below are 14 T cell receptor beta chains from a single sample sequenced in a study of OX40 agonist ivuxolimab in advanced cancers. The method was immunoSEQ multiplex PCR; TCRdb's version includes in-frame clones alone and lacks a portion of them. The sample consists of about 66,000 clones, under 95% of them appearing once. The sample consisted of CD4+ or CD8+ T cells sorted from blood, taken in a trial of the OX40 agonist ivuxolimab. Receptors originate from an adult with an advanced solid tumor such as melanoma, head and neck, liver or kidney cancer.

The chain carries TRBV5-1 and TRBJ2-5; 8 bases align to TRBD2. Germline CDR1 reads SGHRS; CDR2 reads YFSETQ. Unmatched junction bases numbered 12, after V lost 3 bases and J lost 2 bases. CDR3 size: 17 residues. The CDR3 here is CASSSTPLTSVQETQYF. CDR3 DNA: TGCGCCAGCAGCTCAACCCCTCTGACTAGCGTACAAGAGACCCAGTACTTC.

The chain employs TRBV2 and TRBJ2-5; 8 positions agree with TRBD1. The CDR3 totals 13 residues. The germline gives CDR1 SNHLY, CDR2 FYNNEI. The trim removed 3 bases at V and 5 bases at J, leaving 2 bases unmatched. The CDR3 bases are TGTGCCAGCAGTGAGAGGACAGGGGAGACCCAGTACTTC. Translating it yields CASSERTGETQYF.

The gene calls are TRBV5-1 and TRBJ2-5; 8 positions agree with TRBD2. V shed 3 bases and J 2 bases; nucleotides not matched to a gene: 3. Germline V gene data show CDR1 as SGHRS and CDR2 as YFSETQ. This CDR3 is 14 amino acids long. For the CDR3, the DNA is TGCGCCAGCAGCTACATAGCGGGGCAAGAGACCCAGTACTTC. As protein: CASSYIAGQETQYF.

J is TRBJ1-3 and V is TRBV18, with TRBD1 matching 9 bases. With V trimmed by 5 bases and J by 1 base, 3 bases remained unmatched. CDR3 length equals 15 residues. Germline CDR1 KGHSH, CDR2 LQKENI. The CDR3 sequence: CASSEQGASGNTIYF. DNA for the CDR3: TGTGCCAGCTCAGAACAGGGGGCTTCTGGAAACACCATATATTTT. The full variable domain, its missing parts supplied by reference TRBV18 and TRBJ1-3, is NAGVMQNPRHLVRRRGQEARLRCSPMKGHSHVYWYRQLPEEGLKFMVYLQKENIIDESGMPKERFSAEFPKEGPSILRIQQVVRGDSAAYFCASSEQGASGNTIYFGEGSWLTVV.

The V and J genes are TRBV4-3 and TRBJ2-1; 8 nucleotides agree with TRBD1. J was trimmed by 7 bases and V by 0 bases; bases with no gene match: 8. This CDR3 is built from 16 residues. Germline V gives CDR1 LGHNA, CDR2 YSLEER. The CDR3 reads CASSQDPQGALNEQFF. The CDR3 coding sequence is TGCGCCAGCAGCCAAGATCCTCAGGGGGCGCTGAATGAGCAGTTCTTC.

This sequence joins TRBV7-3 and TRBJ2-1; 9 bases are a match to TRBD2. Trimming took 2 bases from V and 3 from J; bases not matched to a gene: 11. Looked up from germline, CDR1 is SGHTA and CDR2 is FQGTGA. The CDR3 runs 18 residues. The CDR3 nucleotides are TGTGCCAGCAGCTTATCCAATAGCGGGAGAGGGAACTACAATGAGCAGTTCTTC. Translated: CASSLSNSGRGNYNEQFF.

This chain links TRBV5-8 with TRBJ1-2; D gene uncertain. Germline lookup yields CDR1 SGHTS and CDR2 YDEGEE. Trimming removed 0 bases at V and 4 bases at J, with 4 bases between. This CDR3 spans 12 amino acids. The DNA for the CDR3 is TGTGCCAGCAGCTTGGGAGCCTATGGCTACACCTTC. Its protein product is CASSLGAYGYTF.

The CDR3 DNA is TGTGCCAGCAGTCGCAGTCCCGAGGGGGCCTACGAGCAGTACTTC. It specifies CASSRSPEGAYEQYF. The chain employs TRBV27 and TRBJ2-7, with a tentative D call TRBD1 (6 bases). The CDR3 contains 15 residues. V lost 5 bases to trimming and J lost 2 bases, with 16 bases between them. The germline V gene encodes CDR1 MNHEY and CDR2 SMNVEV (reference sequence).

V is TRBV5-1 and J is TRBJ2-1, with 9 bases lining up with TRBD1. Germline CDR1 and CDR2: SGHRS and YFSETQ. The CDR3 spans 18 residues. The ends lost 4 bases at V and 0 bases at J; junction bases unmatched: 11. CDR3 amino acids: CASSRSPGTGRSYNEQFF. The CDR3 DNA follows: TGCGCCAGCAGCCGATCCCCCGGGACAGGGCGCTCCTACAATGAGCAGTTCTTC.

This chain connects TRBV7-3 to TRBJ2-2; tentatively, D is TRBD2 (6 bases). The CDR3 is made up of 16 amino acids. The V gene's germline CDR1 is SGHTA and CDR2 FQGTGA. V dropped 5 bases and J dropped 4 bases, with 17 bases sitting between them. The CDR3 spells CASSPPGVRSTGELFF. The CDR3 nucleotides read TGTGCCAGCAGCCCCCCGGGAGTCCGTTCCACCGGGGAGCTGTTTTTT.

This clone was counted a single time. The chain uses TRBV7-2 and TRBJ2-7; 7 bases are a match to TRBD2. The CDR3 contains 14 residues. The ends lost 2 bases at V and 6 bases at J; junction bases unmatched: 7. Germline CDR1 and CDR2: SGHTA and FQGNSA. CDR3 region: CASSLNAGRGEQYF. The CDR3 region has the DNA TGTGCCAGCAGCTTAAATGCAGGGAGGGGCGAGCAGTACTTC.

The chain couples TRBV28 to TRBJ2-2; possibly TRBD1 for D (6 bases). CDR1 and CDR2 from the germline V gene are MDHEN and SYDVKM. This CDR3 contains 15 residues. The ends were cut back, 7 bases at V and 3 bases at J, with 15 bases in the middle. CDR3 nucleotides: TGTGCCAGCATCCCTACCGGGACATACACCGGGGAGCTGTTTTTT. Its protein is CASIPTGTYTGELFF.

The J gene is TRBJ2-7, the V gene TRBV29-1, with TRBD2 matching over 8 bases. The CDR3 extends over 14 amino acids. Germline loops: CDR1 SQVTM, CDR2 ANQGSEA. J was trimmed by 2 bases and V by 6 bases; bases with no gene match: 9. CDR3 sequence (DNA): TGCAGCGTGCATTTAGCGGGACTCGCCTACGAGCAGTACTTC. Translation: CSVHLAGLAYEQYF.

This clone has only a few counts. The CDR3 region has the DNA TGTGCCAGCAATGCCCTAGGAAACACCATATATTTT. Amino acids: CASNALGNTIYF. The chain carries TRBV2 and TRBJ1-3; no clear D. This CDR3 has 12 residues. Germline V gene lookup returns CDR1 SNHLY and CDR2 FYNNEI. Deletions cut 7 bases from V and 4 bases from J, with 8 bases between.